This T cell receptor (beta chain) was captured by sequencing in a study of response to subunit inactivated influenza vaccine. Study-level points and caveats: Authors suggested each seasonal flu vaccination may recruit only limited numbers of new T cells.

TCRdb processed the RT-PCR reads anew with MiXCR; each CDR3 protein has one entry. This table has over 800,000 distinct CDR3 sequences, roughly 20% appearing once. The trim removed 0 bases at V and 4 bases at J, leaving 6 bases unmatched. The CDR3 has 17 residues. Germline CDR1 reads LGHNA; CDR2 reads YSLEER. This clonotype turned up a few times. No antigen is known for it. Sample: PBMCs from blood, taken around 5 days after vaccination. V gene TRBV4-3 combines with J gene TRBJ2-2; 9 bases map to TRBD2. This sequence was found in a man aged 50-60 years who received an inactivated influenza vaccine. The CDR3 sequence: CASSQEWLRGGTGELFF. CDR3 nucleotides: TGCGCCAGCAGCCAAGAGTGGTTGCGGGGGGGCACCGGGGAGCTGTTTTTT.